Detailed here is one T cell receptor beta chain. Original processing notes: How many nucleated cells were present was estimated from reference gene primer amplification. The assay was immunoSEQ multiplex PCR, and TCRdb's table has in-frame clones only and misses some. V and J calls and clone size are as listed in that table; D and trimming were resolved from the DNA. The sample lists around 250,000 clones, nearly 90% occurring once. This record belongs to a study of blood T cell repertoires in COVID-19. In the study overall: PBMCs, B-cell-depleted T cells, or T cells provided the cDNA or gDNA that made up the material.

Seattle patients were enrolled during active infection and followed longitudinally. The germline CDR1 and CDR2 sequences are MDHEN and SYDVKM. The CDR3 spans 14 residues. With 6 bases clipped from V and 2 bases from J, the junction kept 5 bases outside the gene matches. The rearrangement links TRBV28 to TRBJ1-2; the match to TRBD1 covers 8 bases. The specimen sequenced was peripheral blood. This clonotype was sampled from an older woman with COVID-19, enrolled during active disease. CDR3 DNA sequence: TGTGCCAGCAGAACCCGGACAGGGAACTATGGCTACACCTTC. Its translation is CASRTRTGNYGYTF.